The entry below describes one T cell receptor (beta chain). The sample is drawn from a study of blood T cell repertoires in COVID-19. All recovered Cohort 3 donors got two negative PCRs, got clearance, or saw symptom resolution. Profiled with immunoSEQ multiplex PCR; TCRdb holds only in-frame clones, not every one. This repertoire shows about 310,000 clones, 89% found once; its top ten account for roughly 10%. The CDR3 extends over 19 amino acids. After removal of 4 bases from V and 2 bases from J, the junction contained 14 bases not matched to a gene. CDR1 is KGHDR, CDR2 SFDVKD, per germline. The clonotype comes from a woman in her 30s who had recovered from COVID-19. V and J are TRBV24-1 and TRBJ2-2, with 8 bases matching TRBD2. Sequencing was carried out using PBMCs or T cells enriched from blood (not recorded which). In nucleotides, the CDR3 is TGTGCCACCAGTGACCCCCGGGAGGGCGGGAGCCAAAACACCGGGGAGCTGTTTTTT. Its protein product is CATSDPREGGSQNTGELFF.